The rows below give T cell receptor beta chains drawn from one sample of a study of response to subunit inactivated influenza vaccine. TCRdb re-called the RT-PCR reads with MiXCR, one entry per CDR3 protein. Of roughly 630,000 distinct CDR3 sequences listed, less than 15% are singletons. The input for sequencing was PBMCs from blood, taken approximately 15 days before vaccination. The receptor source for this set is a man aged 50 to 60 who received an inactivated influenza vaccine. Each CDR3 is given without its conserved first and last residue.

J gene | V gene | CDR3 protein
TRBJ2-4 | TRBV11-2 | ASSLDRRAVVGTQY
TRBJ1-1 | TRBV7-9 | ASSPEITEAF
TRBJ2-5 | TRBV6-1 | ASTGGGGGAQY
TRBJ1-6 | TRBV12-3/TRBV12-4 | ASSLSQDNSPLH
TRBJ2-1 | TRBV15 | ATLLGQGSFNEQF
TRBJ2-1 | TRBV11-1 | ASSFFPLTSGGPSSYNEQF
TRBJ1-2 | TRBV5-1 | ASSLGSDKNYGYT
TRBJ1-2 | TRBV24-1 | ATSDSLQSSQGAYGYT
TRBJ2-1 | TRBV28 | ASKTRTYNEQF
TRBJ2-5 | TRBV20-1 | SARDTLAGRQETQY
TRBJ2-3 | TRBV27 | ASSPVAMAGTDTQY
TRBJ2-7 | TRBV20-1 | SARDGARSSYEQY
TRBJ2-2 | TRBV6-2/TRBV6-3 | ASSPTSGIGELF
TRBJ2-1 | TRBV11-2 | ASSLGGTSGGLEQF
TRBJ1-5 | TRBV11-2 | ASSAHNQPQH
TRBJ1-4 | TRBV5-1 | ASSLDAGEKLF
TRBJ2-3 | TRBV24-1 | ATFFDTQY
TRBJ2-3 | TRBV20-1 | SASPRLVSSTDTQY
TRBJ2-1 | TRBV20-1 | SADLGRSYNEQF
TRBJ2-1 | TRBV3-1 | ASSQVTEQF
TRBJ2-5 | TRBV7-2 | ASSLSDRGWETQY
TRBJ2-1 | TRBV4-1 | ASSQDQAPSIDEQF
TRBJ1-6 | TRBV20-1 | SARSGSRRDRDEAPLH
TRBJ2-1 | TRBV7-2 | ASSSSMTNSYNEQF
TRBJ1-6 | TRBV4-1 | ASSQGGTARGTLH
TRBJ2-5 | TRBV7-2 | ASSFGGSGRETQY
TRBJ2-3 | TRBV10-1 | ASSERGTTDTQY
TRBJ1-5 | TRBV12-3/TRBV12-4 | ASSDSGTRSNQPQH
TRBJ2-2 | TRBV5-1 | ASSLGTSRSTGELF
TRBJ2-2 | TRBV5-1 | ASSLIGTVVTGELF
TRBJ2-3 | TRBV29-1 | SVVGNPRTDTQY
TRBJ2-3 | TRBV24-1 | ATSDYGGGGATDTQY
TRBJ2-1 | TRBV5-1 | ASSQGEFNEQF
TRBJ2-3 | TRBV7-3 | ASSPNGLANTDTQY
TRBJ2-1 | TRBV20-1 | SARSSGGRGSYNEQF